This T cell receptor (beta chain) was obtained from a study of shared clonotypes between healthy human individuals. Study-wide findings and caveats: A handful of donors held about 4.5% of naive CD4 clonotypes in common. Larger estimated richness was generally recorded for naive subsets relative to memory subsets.

CD8 memory fractions consisted of CD45RO+ and CCR7-negative CD45RA+ TemRA cells together. The repertoire was sequenced with immunoSEQ multiplex PCR; TCRdb's copy has only in-frame clones and lacks some. The profile shows 90,000 to 120,000 clones, more than 65% of them singletons. On this clone itself: Its matching antigen is unknown.

Germline CDR1 reads MNHEY; CDR2 reads SVGAGI. This CDR3 spans 13 amino acids. Unmatched junction bases numbered 6, after V lost 6 bases and J lost 7 bases. V gene TRBV6-5 combines with J gene TRBJ2-1, with 7 bases that match TRBD2. Sequenced input: memory CD8+ T cells sorted from blood. Described subset: CD45RO+ cells pooled with CCR7-negative TemRA cells. The receptor comes from a woman aged 25 to 39 in good health. The CDR3 is CASSYTGGNEQFF. In DNA form, the CDR3 reads TGTGCCAGCAGCTACACCGGGGGGAATGAGCAGTTCTTC.